These 7 T cell receptor beta chains share one sample of origin, sequenced in a study of T cells of healthy individuals. TCRdb re-called the 5' RACE reads through MiXCR, storing one row per CDR3 protein. The profile shows about 63,000 distinct CDR3 sequences, roughly 17% of them singletons. These receptors all come from a human donor in good health.

The V and J genes are TRBV4-2 and TRBJ2-7; TRBD1 or TRBD2 may be the D gene (6 bases each). This CDR3 is 14 amino acids long. V was trimmed by 10 bases and J by 0 bases, leaving 16 bases between them. The germline V gene encodes CDR1 LGHNA and CDR2 YNFKEQ. The CDR3 DNA is TGTGCCACGAGAGGGGGGTCTCACTCCTACGAGCAGTACTTC. Encoded protein: CATRGGSHSYEQYF.

CDR3 amino acids: CASSPRDPYVYEQYF. Here the CDR3 DNA reads TGTGCCAGCAGCCCCAGGGACCCGTACGTCTACGAGCAGTACTTC. This chain uses TRBV6-2 or TRBV6-3 with TRBJ2-7; the D gene could be TRBD1 or TRBD2 (5 bases each). Per the germline V gene, CDR1 is MNHEY and CDR2 is SVGEGT. The CDR3 runs 15 residues. Trimming stripped 6 bases from V and 3 bases from J, with 18 bases between.

The genes are TRBV6-1 and TRBJ2-3; TRBD1 might be the D (6 bases). Trimming removed 6 bases at V and 6 bases at J, with 22 bases between. Germline loops: CDR1 MNHNS, CDR2 SASEGT. The CDR3 totals 16 residues. The CDR3 reads CASSALYTGISDTQYF. CDR3 nucleotide sequence: TGTGCCAGCAGCGCACTGTATACAGGGATATCGGATACGCAGTATTTT.

The V and J genes are TRBV7-9 and TRBJ2-6, with D unclear. The CDR3 loop spans 15 amino acids. V dropped 2 bases and J dropped 4 bases, with 9 bases sitting between them. Germline CDR1 SEHNR, CDR2 FQNEAQ (reference sequence). DNA for the CDR3: TGTGCCAGCAGCTTACCAGGTGTGGGGGCCAACGTCCTGACTTTC. Its translation: CASSLPGVGANVLTF.

Many counts were recorded for this clonotype. V usage is TRBV6-5 and J usage is TRBJ2-7; D call uncertain. Per germline, CDR1 MNHEY and CDR2 SVGAGI. This CDR3 spans 14 amino acids. V was trimmed by 2 bases and J by 8 bases, leaving 16 bases between them. The CDR3: CASSYTNLPGKQYF. CDR3 nucleotides: TGTGCCAGCAGTTACACCAACCTGCCTGGAAAGCAGTACTTC.

This clonotype occurred a few times. The chain has TRBV10-3 and TRBJ2-3; 8 nucleotides match TRBD2. Germline trimming cut 4 bases from V and 5 bases from J; bases unmatched to any gene: 2. The germline V gene has CDR1 ENHRY and CDR2 SYGVKD. CDR3 length: 13 amino acids. Written as DNA, the CDR3 is TGTGCCATCAGTGCGGGACTAGAAGATACGCAGTATTTT. It specifies CAISAGLEDTQYF.

This clonotype was counted only a few times. The gene calls are TRBV7-9 and TRBJ2-1; 7 bases fit TRBD2. This CDR3 is built from 14 residues. V shed 2 bases, J shed 9 bases, and the junction held 7 bases outside the gene matches. Germline values: CDR1 SEHNR, CDR2 FQNEAQ (reference sequence). The chain's CDR3 is CASSLMLAEIEQFF. CDR3 in DNA: TGTGCCAGCAGCTTAATGCTAGCGGAAATTGAGCAGTTCTTC.